The 17 T cell receptor beta chains given below trace back to one sample, sequenced in a study of tissue T cells after allogeneic stem cell transplantation. Libraries were prepared by immunoSEQ multiplex PCR; TCRdb keeps only in-frame clonotypes and omits some of them. The sample gives tens of thousands of clones, roughly 73% of which show up once; around 0.67% is in the top ten. The sequenced material came from sorted cells pooled from one or two spleens. Source of these receptors: a pool of C57BL/6 mice in good health.

Points on this clone: The genes are named according to mouse. The observed sequence ends 1 residue before the CDR3 terminus, with the missing tail filled in from the germline J gene. The rearrangement uses TRBV4 and TRBJ2-5, with TRBD1 identical over 7 bases. This CDR3 region has 14 residues. Germline values: CDR1 LGHDT, CDR2 YNNKQL (reference sequence). V lost 6 bases, J lost 2 bases, and 5 bases stayed unmatched. The CDR3 sequence is CASSPPGGQDTQYF. CDR3 DNA, as far as it was read: TGTGCCAGCAGTCCCCCAGGGGGCCAAGACACCCAGTAC.

A few counts support this clone. The gene names here belong to mouse. The missing CDR3 end, 1 residue past where the read stops, is filled in from the germline J gene. The same CDR3 can be traced to other DNA sequences in this sample. This rearrangement joins TRBV19 to TRBJ2-7; 8 bases agree with TRBD1. The CDR3 spans 14 residues. The germline gives CDR1 FNHDT, CDR2 SITEND (reference sequence). With 4 bases clipped from V and 0 bases from J, the junction kept 3 bases outside the gene matches. The CDR3 spells CASSRTGSSYEQYF. Partial CDR3 DNA: TGTGCCAGCAGTCGGACAGGGAGCTCCTATGAACAGTAC.

For this clone: The genes are named according to mouse. Coverage ceases 1 residue before the CDR3 finishes, and the germline J gene fills in the end. J is TRBJ1-1 and V is TRBV1; D remains unclear. Germline V gives CDR1 NSQYPW, CDR2 LRSPGD (reference sequence). Trimming took off 2 bases at V and 0 bases at J, with 10 bases between the two ends. The CDR3 has 15 amino acids. CDR3 DNA (partial): TGCACCTGCAGTGCAAGGCAGAAACCAAACACAGAAGTCTTC. Translating it yields CTCSARQKPNTEVF. The CDR3 as a whole reads CTCSARQKPNTEVFF.

This clone was seen only a few times. Gene names and germline match the mouse. The read comes to an end 1 residue before the CDR3 does, leaving the germline J gene to fill in the end. This chain uses TRBV13-2 with TRBJ2-7, with 12 nucleotides matching TRBD2. V trimming: 5 bases; J trimming: 5 bases; junction bases outside the gene matches: 8. The germline V gene has CDR1 NNHNN and CDR2 SYGAGS (reference sequence). The CDR3 extends over 15 amino acids. This CDR3 reads CASGEPRDWGDEQYF. CDR3 bases read: TGTGCCAGCGGGGAACCCCGGGACTGGGGGGATGAACAGTAC.

Concerning this clone: Mouse names are used for the genes. From the germline J gene comes the end of the CDR3, since the read stops 1 residue before it. The gene calls are TRBV3 and TRBJ2-1; 9 bases line up with TRBD1. The CDR3 spans 15 residues. Germline loops: CDR1 SNHLY, CDR2 FYNGKV (reference sequence). V was pared by 2 bases and J by 4 bases, with 3 bases of the junction left unmatched. CDR3: CASSLRQGVYAEQFF. Incomplete CDR3 DNA: TGTGCCAGCAGCTTAAGACAGGGGGTTTATGCTGAGCAGTTC.

In regard to this clone: The gene symbols are mouse symbols. Here the CDR3 reads CASSPGQGTGQLYF. The CDR3 bases that were read are TGTGCCAGCAGTCCGGGACAGGGGACCGGGCAGCTCTAC. V usage is TRBV26 and J usage is TRBJ2-2; 10 nucleotides line up with TRBD1. The read falls 1 residue short of the CDR3 end, and the missing part is taken from the germline J gene. The CDR3 is made up of 14 amino acids. Losses at the gene ends were 4 bases for V and 5 bases for J; bases not matched to a gene: 1. The germline gives CDR1 KGHPV, CDR2 FQNQEV (reference sequence). Complete variable domain (other parts from reference TRBV26 and TRBJ2-2): NSKVIQTPRYLVKGQGQKAKMRCIPEKGHPVVFWYQQNKNNEFKFLINFQNQEVLQQIDMTEKRFSAECPSNSPCSLEIQSSEAGDSALYLCASSPGQGTGQLYFGEGSKLTVL.

Concerning this clone itself: Here the gene names and germline are mouse. The CDR3 end falls 1 residue outside the read, so it is completed with the germline J gene. The chain has TRBV16 and TRBJ2-3; 7 bases align to TRBD1. Per germline, CDR1 SGHSA and CDR2 FRNQAP. The J segment lost 0 bases and the V segment lost 5 bases, leaving 2 bases of the junction unmatched. CDR3 size: 14 residues. The CDR3 DNA, read in part, is TGTGCAAGCAGCACGGGACAGAGTGCAGAAACGCTGTAT. It encodes CASSTGQSAETLY. The whole CDR3 sequence is CASSTGQSAETLYF.

In regard to this clone: Germline and genes: mouse. The CDR3 here is CASSPDWGGAETLYF. The covered CDR3 bases are TGTGCCAGCAGCCCGGACTGGGGGGGTGCAGAAACGCTGTAT. This chain links TRBV3 with TRBJ2-3, with 11 positions matching TRBD2. The sequence runs out 1 residue before the end of the CDR3; the remainder is reconstructed from the germline J gene. The CDR3 has 15 amino acids. Germline V CDR1 and CDR2: SNHLY, FYNGKV (reference sequence). The V gene end was trimmed by 5 bases and the J gene end by 1 base; junction bases not matched to a gene: 2.

Points on this clone: Genes and germline are mouse. The CDR3 end lies 1 residue beyond the end of the read and is filled in from the germline J gene. The chain is built from TRBV1 and TRBJ2-4; D ambiguous. The germline V gene has CDR1 NSQYPW and CDR2 LRSPGD (reference sequence). Between the trimmed V and J ends, which lost 1 base and 7 bases, there was a span of 6 bases. The CDR3 spans 12 residues. CDR3 sequence: CTCSAGEDTLYF. CDR3 DNA (partial): TGCACCTGCAGTGCAGGGGAAGACACCTTGTAC.

This clone was observed a handful of times. The genes and germline here are from mouse. The read finishes 1 residue shy of the CDR3 end, and the germline J gene is used to complete it. V and J are TRBV4 and TRBJ2-7; D perhaps matches TRBD1 (6 bases). The germline CDR1 and CDR2 sequences are LGHDT and YNNKQL (reference sequence). Trimming took off 6 bases at V and 7 bases at J, with 13 bases between the two ends. The CDR3 runs 12 residues. The DNA read from the CDR3 is TGTGCCAGCAGTCTTCAGGGGTGGGAACAGTAC. This encodes CASSLQGWEQY. The whole CDR3 sequence is CASSLQGWEQYF.

As regards this clone: Gene names follow the mouse nomenclature. The DNA ends 1 residue before the CDR3 does, and the rest of the CDR3 is filled in from the germline J gene. This sequence joins TRBV13-2 and TRBJ1-1; 9 bases fit TRBD1. The V gene end was trimmed by 1 base and the J gene end by 6 bases; junction bases not matched to a gene: 4. CDR3 length equals 14 residues. Germline CDR1 NNHNN, CDR2 SYGAGS (reference sequence). CDR3 amino acids: CASGDPGQGAEVFF. CDR3 DNA, as far as it was read: TGTGCCAGCGGTGATCCGGGACAGGGAGCAGAAGTCTTC.

About this clone itself: Germline and genes: mouse. With the read ending 1 residue before the CDR3 end, the germline J gene is used to fill in that end. The gene calls are TRBV5 and TRBJ2-2, with TRBD2 identical over 7 bases. Germline CDR1 and CDR2: LGHNA and YNLKQL (reference sequence). V lost 0 bases to trimming and J lost 2 bases; unmatched junction nucleotides: 0. This CDR3 is built from 15 residues. The CDR3 DNA, read in part, is TGTGCCAGCAGCCAAGACTGGGGGAACACCGGGCAGCTCTAC. Translating it yields CASSQDWGNTGQLY. The CDR3, in full, reads CASSQDWGNTGQLYF.

About this clone itself: Germline and genes: mouse. Read data end 1 residue before the CDR3 end; the end is taken from the germline J gene. The rearrangement links TRBV13-2 to TRBJ2-7; the match to TRBD2 covers 10 bases. The germline gives CDR1 NNHNN, CDR2 SYGAGS (reference sequence). There are 16 residues in the CDR3. V lost 0 bases and J lost 2; bases outside the gene matches: 5. The covered CDR3 bases are TGTGCCAGCGGTGATGGGGACTGGGGCGGGACCTATGAACAGTAC. Translated, it gives CASGDGDWGGTYEQY. The CDR3 in its entirety is CASGDGDWGGTYEQYF.

A word on this clone: The germline and genes are mouse ones. This CDR3 reads CASSSMDKDNYAEQFF. The part of the CDR3 DNA that was read is TGTGCTAGCAGTAGTATGGACAAAGATAACTATGCTGAGCAGTTC. The V and J genes are TRBV17 and TRBJ2-1, with TRBD1 as a possible D gene (5 bases). The read falls 1 residue short of the CDR3 end, and the missing part is taken from the germline J gene. V lost 3 bases and J lost 0, with 12 bases in between. Germline-derived CDR1 and CDR2 are MNHDT and YYDKIL. The CDR3 is 16 residues long.

As to this clone: Each gene name is a mouse one. The CDR3 extends 1 residue past the end of the read, so its final part is completed from the germline J gene. V gene TRBV12-1 combines with J gene TRBJ2-3; perhaps TRBD2 as D (7 bases). The CDR3 consists of 14 residues. Per germline, CDR1 SGHSN and CDR2 HYEKVE. V lost 1 base and J 4 bases, leaving 11 bases between the germline ends. CDR3 bases read: TGTGCCAGCTCTCTTGTGGGGGGCACAGAAACGCTGTAT. Protein product: CASSLVGGTETLY. The entire CDR3 protein reads CASSLVGGTETLYF.

On this clone: Mouse germline and gene names are used. The read comes to an end 1 residue before the CDR3 does, leaving the germline J gene to fill in the end. J is TRBJ1-3 and V is TRBV3; the D is unclear. Germline values: CDR1 SNHLY, CDR2 FYNGKV (reference sequence). Trimming shortened V by 3 bases and J by 1 base, and 7 bases separated the two germline ends. The CDR3 spans 14 residues. The CDR3 is CASSFEGSGNTLYF. Partial CDR3 DNA: TGTGCCAGCAGCTTTGAGGGATCTGGAAATACGCTCTAT.

This clone was detected only once. Gene names denote mouse genes. The CDR3 here is CASSLGTGGAGAEQFF. CDR3 DNA (partial): TGTGCCAGCTCTCTCGGGACTGGGGGGGCTGGTGCTGAGCAGTTC. The J gene is TRBJ2-1, the V gene TRBV12-1; 14 bases fit TRBD2. The read finishes 1 residue shy of the CDR3 end, and the germline J gene is used to complete it. The CDR3 has 16 residues. The germline V gene has CDR1 SGHSN and CDR2 HYEKVE. V lost 0 bases to trimming and J lost 6 bases; unmatched junction nucleotides: 3.